This T cell receptor (beta chain) was captured by sequencing in a study of T-cell memory formation after mild COVID-19. Each CDR3 protein is one row after TCRdb ran MiXCR on the 5' RACE reads. The sample includes 360,000 or so distinct CDR3 sequences, over 25% seen only once; the top ten take approximately 12%. This clonotype was detected many times. Its specificity is not known. Trimming shortened V by 1 base and J by 7 bases, and 14 bases separated the two germline ends. Looked up from germline, CDR1 is SEHNR and CDR2 is FQNEAQ (reference sequence). This CDR3 region has 15 residues. Overall study findings and caveats: A second wave expanding day 15 to 37 was CD4+-biased; contracting clones were balanced.

Material: PBMCs or a T cell subset sorted from them (not recorded which). The sequence came from an adult woman who had mild COVID-19 (a few samples of this study predate the infection). Cell type and time point are not known. J is TRBJ2-1 and V is TRBV7-9, with D perhaps TRBD2 (5 bases). The CDR3 region is CASSLGGNGKNEQFF. The CDR3 region has the DNA TGTGCCAGCAGCTTAGGAGGGAACGGAAAAAATGAGCAGTTCTTC.